The entry that follows covers one TCR beta chain sequence. The data are from a study of regulatory T cells in long-lasting Graves disease. Relying on iRepertoire HTBI primers and Arm-PCR of CDR3 regions, the team built TCR beta libraries. MiXCR was run by TCRdb on the multiplex PCR reads, yielding one entry per CDR3 protein. The repertoire consists of hundreds of thousands of distinct CDR3 sequences, with approximately 15% occurring once and the leading ten covering approximately 18%. Noted time point: newly diagnosed GD, antithyroid drugs for less than 3 months. There was RNA extracted from PBMCs, and the TCR library was made from it. The source of the patients was an endocrinology department in Xi'an, China. The sample was also reused in another study, on T cells in Graves' hyperthyroidism and ophthalmopathy.

The sequences come from peripheral blood mononuclear cells (PBMCs), collected at new diagnosis, from a patient treated with antithyroid drugs. The receptor comes from a woman aged 25 to 39 with Graves disease.

The CDR3 DNA reads as TGTGCCAGTATCTCACCAGGGGAGGGTGGATCTGCTGAAGCTTTCTTT. This encodes CASISPGEGGSAEAFF. The chain uses TRBV19 and TRBJ1-1, with TRBD1 as a possible D gene (6 bases). CDR3 length: 16 amino acids. In germline, CDR1 is LNHDA, CDR2 SQIVND (reference sequence). The germline V and J ends were trimmed by 7 bases and 6 bases, with 24 bases remaining between them.